This T cell receptor beta chain stems from a study of shared clonotypes between healthy human individuals (dated by TCRdb to the early 2020s). About the study as a whole: A few men and a couple of women, aged 18 to 49 years, made up the cohort. For each donor, CD4 naive and CD4 memory were each given three plates, CD8 naive was given two plates, and CD8 memory was given one plate. To estimate repertoire size and how much clonotypes are shared between individuals, the study performed deep sequencing of blood TCR repertoires from five healthy adults. To increase sequencing depth and limit assay-specific biases, TCR repertoire library preparation and sequencing were carried out by different laboratories using diverse techniques. Per donor, leukapheresis produced somewhere between about 0.8 and 9.5 billion PBMCs. The study at large found these results: Pairwise subsampling indicated that sequencing depth was expected to affect the degree of clonotype sharing among donors. Incomplete sequencing was indicated by rarefaction of sorted-subset datasets, despite the large sequencing depth. Larger estimated clonotype richness was generally found for naive subsets than for memory subsets. Only blood was sampled, and tissue TCR repertoires likely differ from those in blood. The small number of donors limited the genetic and exposure-history diversity represented. When a few donors were compared, the shared fraction of clonotypes was approximately 5% for naive CD4, approximately 3.5% for naive CD8, 2.3% for memory CD4, and 0.4% for memory CD8. Compared with non-shared clonotypes, clonotypes shared by all four sorted-subset donors had higher generation probabilities.

V sheds 1 base and J sheds 8 bases, leaving 14 bases between their ends. The CDR3 covers 15 residues, taking in both the cysteine and the phenylalanine. The sequence is cut down to CDR3 DNA, 45 bases in frame from base 1. The germline V gene gives CDR1 as MGHRA and CDR2 as YSYEKL. The donors were healthy, HIV-negative adults who had no recently reported acute infections or vaccinations. Only Caucasian adults living in Nashville, Tennessee, USA were represented among the donors. CD4+ T cells were enriched by magnetic negative selection; naive cells were then positively selected on CD45RA, and the negative fraction formed the memory subset. Blood was collected by leukapheresis, and PBMCs were isolated by Ficoll-Histopaque density gradient centrifugation and then cryopreserved in liquid nitrogen vapor phase. Purity and quantity of every magnetically sorted T cell population were checked by analytical flow cytometry. From each sorted fraction, genomic DNA was isolated and quantified by UV absorbance on a Nanodrop 2000c.

As concerns this clone: No antigen is known for it. Per-base quality was not reported, and no clone a single base away is much larger than it.

TCR CDR3 regions were amplified from genomic DNA by multiplex PCR using the deep immunoSEQ assay. Extracted genomic DNA from each cell subset was distributed evenly across all wells of several immunoSEQ 96-well plates, and each plate was treated as a replicate. For sorted subsets, each replicate PCR was loaded with about 0.2 ug genomic DNA, equivalent to some 31,000 T cell genomes. Purified libraries were quantified with a Qubit 3.0 fluorometer, sized on a Bioanalyzer 2100, and re-quantified with the KAPA Library Quantification kit. A separate single-read 150-cycle Illumina NextSeq 550 flow cell was used to sequence each immunoSEQ 96-well plate. The original methods were these. Because only junctional sequences without quality scores were contained in the immunoSEQ output, filtering matching that applied to full-length reads could not be performed. Sequences were annotated with PyIR, a Python wrapper for IgBLAST v1.9, using IMGT germline references to assign V/J genes and CDR3. Reads were removed for weak V/J assignments (E-value above 1e-6), missing CDR3, stop codons, out-of-frame junctions, or ambiguous translated residues. A V3J clonotype was defined by an identical inferred V gene, J gene, and CDR3 amino acid sequence. Percentage overlap between repertoires was calculated by dividing the number of shared unique clonotypes by the size of the smaller repertoire. Three approaches were used to assess repertoire richness: RTK rarefaction, the Chao1 estimator, and Recon v2.1 estimates of unobserved clonotypes. Generation probabilities for all TCRbeta clonotypes obtained by the gDNA method from four donors were computed using OLGA. In TCRdb, the immuneACCESS table is reduced to in-frame sequences with V and J assigned. These tables do not hold every clone; where another copy was compared, an unresolved V gene accounts for under half, and the others remain unexplained. V and J calls and clone size come straight from that table; D and trimming were deduced from the DNA. The table for this sample lists over a million clones; roughly 96% of them were counted only once. The biggest ten clones account for about 1.2% of the sample.

Sequencing used naive CD4+ T cells sorted from blood. This specimen's cell subset or site label, per the study, means: CD45RA+ positively selected. The rearranged segments are TRBV4-1 and TRBJ1-4, with the D gene call left open. This clonotype originated in a man aged 25 to 40 in good health. At the DNA level, the sequence is TGCGCCAGCAGCCAAGCCGCGGGGTTCAGAGAAAAACTGTTTTTT. This yields the protein CASSQAAGFREKLFF.